This passage covers 25 T cell receptor beta chains from one sample sequenced in a study of blood T cell repertoires in COVID-19. Produced via immunoSEQ multiplex PCR; TCRdb's table is partial and in-frame only. The sample shows 55,000 or so clones, 79% of them seen only once. Input material: peripheral blood. The receptors were gathered from a man aged 55 to 70 with acute or convalescent COVID-19.

This sequence joins TRBV4-2 and TRBJ1-2, with a tentative D call TRBD1 (6 bases). This CDR3 region has 15 residues. The germline V gene encodes CDR1 LGHNA and CDR2 YNFKEQ. The V end was cut by 1 base, the J end by 5 bases, with 14 bases between. In nucleotides, the CDR3 is TGTGCCAGCAGCCAAGGACGGGGGGCCGAATATGGCTACACCTTC. It translates to CASSQGRGAEYGYTF.

V is TRBV11-1 and J is TRBJ1-1, with 8 bases lining up with TRBD1. Looked up from germline, CDR1 is SGHAT and CDR2 is FQDESV (reference sequence). The CDR3 consists of 14 residues. V shed 5 bases, J shed 6 bases, and the junction held 8 bases outside the gene matches. The CDR3 spells CASSHQDRGPEAFF. The CDR3 nucleotides read TGTGCCAGCAGCCACCAAGACAGGGGCCCTGAAGCTTTCTTT.

CDR3 coding DNA: TGTGCCAGCAGCTTCTCACTGCCGAGTCCTGGCTACACCTTC. It codes for CASSFSLPSPGYTF. This rearrangement joins TRBV11-2 to TRBJ1-2; D gene ambiguous. The V gene lost 3 bases and the J gene lost 7 bases, with 15 bases spanning the gap. CDR1 SGHAT and CDR2 FQNNGV come from the germline V gene. This CDR3 is built from 14 residues.

This chain connects TRBV5-4 to TRBJ2-1, with D unclear. Germline assignment: CDR1 SGHNT and CDR2 YYREEE (reference sequence). V lost 0 bases, J lost 3 bases, and 7 bases lay in between. The CDR3 has 14 amino acids. The DNA of the CDR3 is TGTGCCAGCAGCTTGGAGCTACTCTACAATGAGCAGTTCTTC. Translated, it gives CASSLELLYNEQFF.

This sequence joins TRBV29-1 and TRBJ1-3; 7 nucleotides agree with TRBD1. The CDR3 runs to 13 residues. Germline V gene data show CDR1 as SQVTM and CDR2 as ANQGSEA. V trimming: 6 bases; J trimming: 7 bases; junction bases outside the gene matches: 9. This CDR3 reads CSVEKGGGNTIYF. The CDR3 DNA is TGCAGCGTCGAAAAAGGGGGCGGTAACACCATATATTTT.

The gene calls are TRBV19 and TRBJ1-2, with TRBD1 matching over 9 bases. J gave up 8 bases and V 4 bases, and 14 bases lay outside the gene matches. CDR1 is LNHDA, CDR2 SQIVND, per germline (reference sequence). CDR3 length equals 16 residues. The CDR3 nucleotides read TGTGCCAGTAGTAACGCCCCCGACAGGGGGATAGGAGGCTACACCTTC. Its protein is CASSNAPDRGIGGYTF.

The chain carries TRBV9 and TRBJ1-2, with D possibly TRBD1 on 6 matching bases. V was clipped by 4 bases and J by 6 bases, with 19 bases between them. CDR1 and CDR2 from the germline V gene are SGDLS and YYNGEE. The CDR3 runs 15 residues. Here the CDR3 reads CASSPGGGAGNGYTF. Here the CDR3 DNA reads TGTGCCAGCAGCCCAGGAGGGGGGGCAGGGAATGGCTACACCTTC.

The chain combines TRBV7-2 with TRBJ1-2, with D tentatively TRBD1 (6 bases). The V gene's germline CDR1 is SGHTA and CDR2 FQGNSA. CDR3 length: 12 residues. The V gene lost 5 bases and the J gene lost 5 bases, with 9 bases spanning the gap. This CDR3 is CASSLTGYGYTF. The CDR3 DNA follows: TGTGCCAGCAGCCTTACAGGGTATGGCTACACCTTC. The variable domain in full, with the rest retrieved from reference TRBV7-2 and TRBJ1-2, is GAGVSQSPSNKVTEKGKDVELRCDPISGHTALYWYRQSLGQGLEFLIYFQGNSAPDKSGLPSDRFSAERTGGSVSTLTIQRTQQEDSAVYLCASSLTGYGYTFGSGTRLTVV.

The V call is TRBV7-2, the J call TRBJ1-1, with 9 bases aligning to TRBD1. Germline CDR1 reads SGHTA; CDR2 reads FQGNSA. The CDR3 sequence is 14 residues long. V lost 1 base, J lost 4 bases, and 1 base stayed unmatched. In DNA, the CDR3 is TGTGCCAGCAGCTTAGGGACAGGGGTCACTGAAGCTTTCTTT. Translated: CASSLGTGVTEAFF.

V usage is TRBV24-1 and J usage is TRBJ2-3; maybe TRBD1 (6 bases). The CDR3 has 11 residues. Germline assignment: CDR1 KGHDR and CDR2 SFDVKD. With 11 bases removed from V and 6 bases from J, the gap between germline ends came to 11 bases. The CDR3 coding sequence is TGTGCCATCGGACAGCAGGATACGCAGTATTTT. The encoded protein is CAIGQQDTQYF.

With respect to this clone: The junction departs from germline at one end; a sequencing error may be responsible. The genes are TRBV6-1 and TRBJ1-6; 10 nucleotides line up with TRBD1. Looked up from germline, CDR1 is MNHNS and CDR2 is SASEGT. CDR3 length equals 14 residues. The CDR3 sequence: CASREGQGESPLHF. The DNA of the CDR3 is TGTGCCAGCCGTGAAGGACAGGGGGAATCACCCCTCCACTTT.

The chain couples TRBV30 to TRBJ1-1; no definite D call. This CDR3 is built from 11 residues. The germline V gene encodes CDR1 GTSNPN and CDR2 SVGIG (reference sequence). The CDR3 bases are TGTGCGTTTGAGAGAAACACTGAAGCTTTCTTT. This encodes CAFERNTEAFF.

This chain links TRBV18 with TRBJ2-3, with D tentatively TRBD2 (6 bases). Looked up from germline, CDR1 is KGHSH and CDR2 is LQKENI. The CDR3 is 16 residues long. Trimming took 0 bases from V and 0 from J, leaving 10 bases between them. CDR3 amino acids: CASSPPAGGSTDTQYF. As DNA, the CDR3 is TGTGCCAGCTCACCACCGGCTGGGGGGAGCACAGATACGCAGTATTTT.

CDR3 loop: CASSQAHRGRDEQYF. Written as DNA, the CDR3 is TGTGCCAGCAGCCAGGCGCACAGGGGGCGGGACGAGCAGTACTTC. The chain uses TRBV6-5 and TRBJ2-7; TRBD1 agrees at 9 bases. CDR3 length equals 15 residues. Germline V gives CDR1 MNHEY, CDR2 SVGAGI. J gave up 5 bases and V 6 bases, and 11 bases lay outside the gene matches.

This clone was counted a single time. V and J are TRBV6-1 and TRBJ1-5, with 7 bases matching TRBD1. The ends lost 3 bases at V and 1 base at J; junction bases unmatched: 6. Germline assignment: CDR1 MNHNS and CDR2 SASEGT. The CDR3 consists of 16 residues. CDR3 nucleotides: TGTGCCAGCAGTGATAGAGGGGGCGGAAGCAATCAGCCCCAGCATTTT. Translating it yields CASSDRGGGSNQPQHF.

The chain combines TRBV7-8 with TRBJ1-5; D gene unclear. V gave up 5 bases and J gave up 7 bases, with 12 bases separating them. Per the germline V gene, CDR1 is SGHVS and CDR2 is FQNEAQ. The CDR3 runs 13 residues. The CDR3 reads CASSRDTNQPQHF. The CDR3 nucleotides read TGTGCCAGCAGCCGGGATACTAACCAGCCCCAGCATTTT.

The V call is TRBV6-1, the J call TRBJ2-7, with D possibly being TRBD1 (6 bases). Looked up from germline, CDR1 is MNHNS and CDR2 is SASEGT. This CDR3 comprises 16 residues. V was shortened by 4 bases and J by 4 bases, with 20 bases between the two germline ends. The CDR3 is CASSGGGTTYLYEQYF. The CDR3 region has the DNA TGTGCCAGCAGTGGAGGTGGGACAACCTACCTATACGAGCAGTACTTC.

In its sample, this clone was seen once. The chain is built from TRBV6-5 and TRBJ1-3; TRBD1 matches 7 bases. The CDR3 totals 15 residues. Germline V gene data show CDR1 as MNHEY and CDR2 as SVGAGI. The junction had 5 bases not matched to a gene; V was cut back by 6 bases and J by 0 bases. CDR3 nucleotides: TGTGCCAGCAGGGACAGGAGGACCTCTGGAAACACCATATATTTT. It codes for CASRDRRTSGNTIYF.

The chain is built from TRBV7-9 and TRBJ2-7, with 11 bases that match TRBD2. Germline V gene lookup returns CDR1 SEHNR and CDR2 FQNEAQ (reference sequence). CDR3 size: 14 residues. J gave up 12 bases and V 11 bases, and 18 bases lay outside the gene matches. The CDR3: CAVDLTGLAEEGYF. In DNA form, the CDR3 reads TGTGCCGTCGACTTAACGGGACTAGCGGAAGAGGGGTACTTC.

This clone turned up a few times. The rearrangement joins TRBV2 to TRBJ2-1, with D perhaps matching TRBD1 (6 bases). The V and J ends lost 6 bases and 7 bases respectively, with 13 bases between them. This CDR3 has 13 residues. Germline CDR1 reads SNHLY; CDR2 reads FYNNEI. CDR3 in amino acids: CASRDSPLNEQFF. CDR3 bases: TGTGCCAGCAGGGACAGCCCTTTAAATGAGCAGTTCTTC.

This chain uses TRBV18 with TRBJ1-2; TRBD1 aligns across 9 bases. There are 17 residues in the CDR3. V was clipped by 2 bases and J by 4 bases; unmatched bases: 11. CDR1 and CDR2 (germline): KGHSH, LQKENI. In DNA, the CDR3 is TGTGCCAGCTCACCATCGACAGGGGGATCCTCTGGCTATGGCTACACCTTC. This translates into CASSPSTGGSSGYGYTF.

The rearrangement uses TRBV5-4 and TRBJ2-1; 8 bases align to TRBD2. V was pared by 0 bases and J by 7 bases, with 9 bases of the junction left unmatched. Germline CDR1 and CDR2: SGHNT and YYREEE (reference sequence). The CDR3 length is 16 residues. CDR3 sequence: CASSLAGTRGGNEQFF. CDR3 in DNA: TGTGCCAGCAGCTTGGCCGGGACTAGAGGAGGGAATGAGCAGTTCTTC.

The chain recombines TRBV6-2 or TRBV6-3 with TRBJ1-1; 8 nucleotides agree with TRBD1. Trimming took 6 bases from V and 4 from J; bases not matched to a gene: 4. Germline assignment: CDR1 MNHEY and CDR2 SVGEGT. This CDR3 region has 13 residues. The CDR3 bases are TGTGCCAGCAGCTCAGGGGGCGGCACTGAAGCTTTCTTT. Encoded protein: CASSSGGGTEAFF.

The chain has TRBV14 and TRBJ1-4; no clear D. The CDR3 spans 13 residues. Trimming pared 4 bases from V and 8 bases from J, leaving 11 bases between. Germline V gives CDR1 SGHDN, CDR2 FVKESK. The CDR3 DNA sequence: TGTGCCAGCAGCCCAGGTGTAGGAGAAAAACTGTTTTTT. It codes for CASSPGVGEKLFF. The variable domain in full, with the rest retrieved from reference TRBV14 and TRBJ1-4, is EAGVTQFPSHSVIEKGQTVTLRCDPISGHDNLYWYRRVMGKEIKFLLHFVKESKQDESGMPNNRFLAERTGGTYSTLKVQPAELEDSGVYFCASSPGVGEKLFFGSGTQLSVL.

The rearrangement uses TRBV10-3 and TRBJ2-7, with 10 bases fitting TRBD1. Germline loops: CDR1 ENHRY, CDR2 SYGVKD. The CDR3 loop spans 15 amino acids. V trimming: 0 bases; J trimming: 5 bases; junction bases outside the gene matches: 4. The CDR3 sequence is CAISESTGGLHEQYF. CDR3 bases: TGTGCCATCAGTGAGTCGACAGGGGGCTTGCACGAGCAGTACTTC.